These T cell receptor beta chains were read from a single sample in a study of cytomegalovirus exposure and HLA in healthy donors. TCRdb's copy holds only in-frame clones and misses some; the assay was immunoSEQ multiplex PCR. The sample contains approximately 200,000 clones, 70% to 85% of which appear only once. Sequencing used PBMCs. The receptor source for this set is a boy between 2 and 10 years old in good health and CMV-seronegative. The CDR3 runs from the conserved cysteine through the conserved F or W. Fields, in order: J gene, D gene, clone size, V gene, CDR3 DNA, CDR3 protein. A D gene is named only where the DNA matches it firmly. A clone size is listed for some rows: how often the clone was seen (once, few, many), or a class if it is expanded.

TRBJ1-6,NA,NA,TRBV5-1,TGCGCCAGCAGCTTCGGGGGGACGGAGAATAATTCACCCCTCCACTTT,CASSFGGTENNSPLHF
TRBJ1-6,NA,NA,TRBV5-1,TGCGCCAGCAGCTTGGGCCAGGGTGTAGGCTATAATTCACCCCTCCACTTT,CASSLGQGVGYNSPLHF
TRBJ2-3,TRBD2,few,TRBV5-1,TGCGCCAGCAGCTTGGATCTAGCGGGGGGGCACGATACGCAGTATTTT,CASSLDLAGGHDTQYF
TRBJ2-7,TRBD2,NA,TRBV19,TGTGCCAGTAGTATCGGGACTACCCGGTCCGAGCAGTACTTC,CASSIGTTRSEQYF
TRBJ2-5,NA,NA,TRBV30,TGTGCCTGGAGTTACGGGGTGGGAGAGACCCAGTACTTC,CAWSYGVGETQYF
TRBJ1-1,TRBD1,NA,TRBV6-5,TGTGCCAGCAGCTTACCAGGGGGCAGGGAAGCTTTCTTT,CASSLPGGREAFF
TRBJ1-5,TRBD1,NA,TRBV7-6,TGTGCCAGCAGCCAAGGGGACAGGGAAGTTCAGCCCCAGCATTTT,CASSQGDREVQPQHF
TRBJ1-3,NA,NA,TRBV19,TGTGCCAGTAGTTTGAGGGCAGCCGGAAACACCATATATTTT,CASSLRAAGNTIYF
TRBJ2-2,TRBD2,NA,TRBV5-1,TGCGCCAGCAGCTTGTCGTCGCAGCTAGCGGGGGTTGAAGGGGAGCTGTTTTTT,CASSLSSQLAGVEGELFF
TRBJ2-1,TRBD1,NA,TRBV5-1,TGCGCCAGCAGCTTGGCCACAGGGGGCTACTACAATGAGCAGTTCTTC,CASSLATGGYYNEQFF
TRBJ2-2,TRBD1,NA,TRBV4-1,TGCGCCAGCAGCCCGAGGGACAGGGGAGGGACCGGGGAGCTGTTTTTT,CASSPRDRGGTGELFF
TRBJ1-1,NA,NA,TRBV4-2,TGTGCCAGCAGCCGCACCGGTCCGGGTACTGAAGCTTTCTTT,CASSRTGPGTEAFF
TRBJ2-1,TRBD2,few,TRBV7-8,TGTGCCAGCAGCCCAAAGATGGTAGGACTAGCCCCTACAAATGAGCAGTTCTTC,CASSPKMVGLAPTNEQFF
TRBJ2-6,NA,NA,TRBV10-3,TGTGCCATCAGTGAGGGACAGGGAGGGGGAAGCGGGGCCAACGTCCTGACTTTC,CAISEGQGGGSGANVLTF
TRBJ2-5,NA,NA,TRBV15,TGTGCCACCAGCAGAGACGGGGGATTGAGGTCCCAAGAGACCCAGTACTTC,CATSRDGGLRSQETQYF